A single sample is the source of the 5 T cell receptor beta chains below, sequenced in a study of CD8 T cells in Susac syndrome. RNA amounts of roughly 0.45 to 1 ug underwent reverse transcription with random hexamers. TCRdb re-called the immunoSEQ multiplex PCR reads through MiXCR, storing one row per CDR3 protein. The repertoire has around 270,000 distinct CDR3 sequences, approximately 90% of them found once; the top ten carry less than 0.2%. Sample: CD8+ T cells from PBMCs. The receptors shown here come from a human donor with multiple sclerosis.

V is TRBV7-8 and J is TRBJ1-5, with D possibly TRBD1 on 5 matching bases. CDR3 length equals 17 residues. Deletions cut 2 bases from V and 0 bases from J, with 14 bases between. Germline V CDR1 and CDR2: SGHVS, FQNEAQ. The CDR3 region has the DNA TGTGCCAGCAGCTTAATTAGGGGAGAAAATAGCAATCAGCCCCAGCATTTT. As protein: CASSLIRGENSNQPQHF.

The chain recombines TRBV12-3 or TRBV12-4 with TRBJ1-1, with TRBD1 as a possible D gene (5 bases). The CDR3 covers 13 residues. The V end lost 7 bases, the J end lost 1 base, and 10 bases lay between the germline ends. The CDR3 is CASKVGGNTEAFF. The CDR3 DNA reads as TGTGCCAGCAAGGTCGGGGGGAACACTGAAGCTTTCTTT.

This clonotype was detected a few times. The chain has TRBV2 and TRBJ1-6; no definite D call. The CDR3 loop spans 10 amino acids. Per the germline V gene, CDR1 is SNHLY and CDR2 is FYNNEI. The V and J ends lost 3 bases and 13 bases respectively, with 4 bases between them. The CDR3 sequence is CASSEGPLHF. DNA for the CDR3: TGTGCCAGCAGTGAGGGGCCCCTCCACTTT.

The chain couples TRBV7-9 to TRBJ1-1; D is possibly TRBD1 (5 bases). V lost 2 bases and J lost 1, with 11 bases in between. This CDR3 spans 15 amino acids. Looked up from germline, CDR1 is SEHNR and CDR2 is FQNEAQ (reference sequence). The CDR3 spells CASSLPGHPNTEAFF. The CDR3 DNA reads TGTGCCAGCAGCTTACCGGGGCATCCGAACACTGAAGCTTTCTTT.

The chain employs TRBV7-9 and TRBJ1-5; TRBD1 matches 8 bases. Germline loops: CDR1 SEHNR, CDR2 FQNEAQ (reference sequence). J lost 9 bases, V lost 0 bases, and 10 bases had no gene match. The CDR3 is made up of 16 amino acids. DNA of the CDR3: TGTGCCAGCAGCTTAGCGACCGGGACAGGACATATGCCCCAGCATTTT. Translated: CASSLATGTGHMPQHF.